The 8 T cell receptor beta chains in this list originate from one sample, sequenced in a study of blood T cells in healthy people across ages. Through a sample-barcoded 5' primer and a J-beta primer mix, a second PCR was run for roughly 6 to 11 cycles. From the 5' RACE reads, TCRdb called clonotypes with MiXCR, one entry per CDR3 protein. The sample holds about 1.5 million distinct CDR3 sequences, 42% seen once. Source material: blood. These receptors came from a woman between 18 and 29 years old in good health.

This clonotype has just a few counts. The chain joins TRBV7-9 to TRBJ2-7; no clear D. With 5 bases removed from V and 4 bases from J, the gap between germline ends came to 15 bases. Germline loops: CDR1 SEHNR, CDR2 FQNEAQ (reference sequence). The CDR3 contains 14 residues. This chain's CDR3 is CASSLSTISYEQYF. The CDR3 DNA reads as TGTGCCAGCAGCCTAAGCACGATTTCGTACGAGCAGTACTTC.

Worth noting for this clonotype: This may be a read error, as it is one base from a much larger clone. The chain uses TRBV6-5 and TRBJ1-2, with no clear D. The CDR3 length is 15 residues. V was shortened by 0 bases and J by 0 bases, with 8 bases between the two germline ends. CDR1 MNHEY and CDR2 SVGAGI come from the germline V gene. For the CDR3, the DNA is TGTGCCAGCAGTTACTCGGGCTCAGCTAACTATGGCTACACCTTC. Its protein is CASSYSGSANYGYTF.

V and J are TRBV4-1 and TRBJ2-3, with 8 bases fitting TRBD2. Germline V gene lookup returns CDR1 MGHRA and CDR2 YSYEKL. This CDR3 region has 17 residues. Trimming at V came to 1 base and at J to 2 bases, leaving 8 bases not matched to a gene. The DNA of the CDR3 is TGCGCCAGCAGCCAAGCCCCCCATAGCGGGGTCACAGATACGCAGTATTTT. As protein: CASSQAPHSGVTDTQYF.

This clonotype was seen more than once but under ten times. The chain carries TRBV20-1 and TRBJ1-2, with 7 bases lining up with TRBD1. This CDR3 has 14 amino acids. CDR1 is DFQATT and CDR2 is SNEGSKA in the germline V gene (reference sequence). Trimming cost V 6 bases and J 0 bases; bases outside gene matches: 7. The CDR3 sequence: CSAPRDSANYGYTF. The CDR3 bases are TGCAGTGCCCCGAGGGACAGCGCTAACTATGGCTACACCTTC.

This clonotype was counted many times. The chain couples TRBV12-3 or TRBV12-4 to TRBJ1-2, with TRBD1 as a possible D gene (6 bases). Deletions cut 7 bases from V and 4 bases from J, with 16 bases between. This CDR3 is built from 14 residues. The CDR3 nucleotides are TGTGCCAGCAACATTGGGGGGCAGATCTATGGCTACACCTTC. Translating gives CASNIGGQIYGYTF.

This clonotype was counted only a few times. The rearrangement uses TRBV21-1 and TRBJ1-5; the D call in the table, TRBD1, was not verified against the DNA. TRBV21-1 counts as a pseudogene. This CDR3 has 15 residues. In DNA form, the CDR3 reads TGTGCCAGCAGCATAACGGGACATTTTAATCAGCCCCAGCATTTT. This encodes CASSITGHFNQPQHF.

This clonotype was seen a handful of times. The CDR3 region has the DNA TGCAGTGCTAGAGATCCAGGGGGTGATTACACTGAAGCTTTCTTT. This codes for CSARDPGGDYTEAFF. This chain links TRBV20-1 with TRBJ1-1; 7 bases are shared with TRBD1. The CDR3 contains 15 residues. The V gene end was trimmed by 0 bases and the J gene end by 3 bases; junction bases not matched to a gene: 7. The germline gives CDR1 DFQATT, CDR2 SNEGSKA (reference sequence).

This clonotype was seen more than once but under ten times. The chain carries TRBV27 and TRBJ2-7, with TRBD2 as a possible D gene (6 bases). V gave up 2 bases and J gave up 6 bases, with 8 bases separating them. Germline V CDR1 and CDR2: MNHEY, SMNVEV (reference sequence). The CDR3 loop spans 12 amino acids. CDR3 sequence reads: CASSLDGGEQYF. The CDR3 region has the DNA TGTGCCAGCAGTTTAGACGGGGGCGAGCAGTACTTC.